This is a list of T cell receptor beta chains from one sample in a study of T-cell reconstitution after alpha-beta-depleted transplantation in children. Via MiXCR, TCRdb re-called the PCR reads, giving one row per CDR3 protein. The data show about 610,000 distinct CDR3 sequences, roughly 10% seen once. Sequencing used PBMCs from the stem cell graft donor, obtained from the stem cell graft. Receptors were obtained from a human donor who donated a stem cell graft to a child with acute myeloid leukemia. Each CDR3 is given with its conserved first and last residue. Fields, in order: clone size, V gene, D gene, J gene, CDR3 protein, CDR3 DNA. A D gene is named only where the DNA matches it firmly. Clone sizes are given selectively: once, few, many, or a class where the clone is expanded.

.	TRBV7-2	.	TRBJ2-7	CASSFYHSYEQYF	TGTGCCAGCAGCTTCTACCATAGTTACGAGCAGTACTTC
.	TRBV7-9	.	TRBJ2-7	CASSFTGQAEQYF	TGTGCCAGCAGCTTTACGGGCCAGGCAGAGCAGTACTTC
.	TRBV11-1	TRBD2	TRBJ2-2	CASSPWTSGSTGELFF	TGTGCCAGCAGCCCATGGACTAGCGGGAGCACCGGGGAGCTGTTTTTT
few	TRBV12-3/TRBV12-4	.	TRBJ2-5	CASSFLDSQETQYF	TGTGCCAGCAGTTTTTTAGATAGTCAAGAGACCCAGTACTTC
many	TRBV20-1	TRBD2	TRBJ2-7	CSARDWGLAGGSYEQYF	TGCAGTGCTAGAGATTGGGGACTAGCGGGAGGGTCCTACGAGCAGTACTTC
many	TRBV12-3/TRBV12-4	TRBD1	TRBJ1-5	CASSLTTGGNQPQHF	TGTGCCAGCAGTTTAACGACAGGGGGTAACCAGCCCCAGCATTTT
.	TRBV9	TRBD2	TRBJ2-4	CASSVGGDSGSKGQYF	TGTGCCAGCAGCGTAGGCGGTGATAGCGGGAGTAAGGGTCAGTACTTC
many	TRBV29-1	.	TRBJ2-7	CSVEEAYSYEQYF	TGCAGCGTTGAAGAGGCCTACAGTTACGAGCAGTACTTC
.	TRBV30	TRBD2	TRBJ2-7	CAWRGLAGEASSYEQYF	TGTGCCTGGAGGGGACTAGCGGGCGAGGCCAGCTCCTACGAGCAGTACTTC
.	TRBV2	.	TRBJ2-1	CASRSTQGNEQFF	TGTGCCAGCAGGAGTACCCAAGGCAATGAGCAGTTCTTC
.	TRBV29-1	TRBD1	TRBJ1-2	CSVGNGRGPYGYTF	TGCAGCGTTGGAAACGGCAGGGGGCCCTATGGCTACACCTTC
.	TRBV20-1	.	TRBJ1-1	CSARARGVRYTEAFF	TGCAGTGCTAGAGCAAGGGGTGTGCGTTACACTGAAGCTTTCTTT
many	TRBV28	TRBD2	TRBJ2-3	CASSLPSGSIDTQYF	TGTGCCAGCAGCCTACCTAGCGGGAGCATAGATACGCAGTATTTT
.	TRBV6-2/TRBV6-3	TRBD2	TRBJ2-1	CASRNAGGEFF	TGTGCCAGCAGAAACGCGGGGGGCGAGTTCTTC
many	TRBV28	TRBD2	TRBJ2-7	CASSAGLLEQYF	TGTGCCAGCAGTGCGGGACTACTGGAGCAGTACTTC
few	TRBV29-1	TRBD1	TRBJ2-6	CSVVGQDPSGANVLTF	TGCAGCGTCGTGGGACAGGACCCCTCTGGGGCCAACGTCCTGACTTTC
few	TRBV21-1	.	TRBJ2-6	CASSKTIRGYHQSGANVLTF	TGTGCCAGCAGCAAAACCATTAGGGGCTACCACCAATCTGGGGCCAACGTCCTGACTTTC
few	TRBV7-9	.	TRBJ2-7	CASSRGLTPSEQYF	TGTGCCAGCAGCCGGGGACTCACCCCGTCCGAGCAGTACTTC
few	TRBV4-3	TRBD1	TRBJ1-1	CASSQGTGGLTEAFF	TGCGCCAGCAGCCAGGGGACAGGGGGGCTCACTGAAGCTTTCTTT
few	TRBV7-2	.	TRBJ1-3	CASGTNLRGGNTIYF	TGTGCCAGCGGGACGAACCTCAGGGGTGGAAACACCATATATTTT
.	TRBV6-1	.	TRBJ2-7	CASNSRQGHPEQYF	TGTGCCAGCAACAGTCGCCAGGGCCACCCCGAGCAGTACTTC
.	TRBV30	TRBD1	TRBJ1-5	CAWSPGTGDNSNQPQHF	TGTGCCTGGAGTCCCGGGACAGGGGATAATAGCAATCAGCCCCAGCATTTT
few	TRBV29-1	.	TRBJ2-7	CSVGPRNSYEQYF	TGCAGCGTTGGCCCCCGGAACTCCTACGAGCAGTACTTC
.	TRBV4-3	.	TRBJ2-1	CASSPGTGYSAYNEQFF	TGCGCCAGCAGCCCAGGGACGGGCTATAGCGCCTACAATGAGCAGTTCTTC
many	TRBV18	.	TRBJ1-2	CASSPTDGGLYGYTF	TGTGCCAGCTCACCGACGGACGGGGGACTCTATGGCTACACCTTC
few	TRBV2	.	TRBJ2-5	CASLGQSPPETQYF	TGTGCCAGCCTCGGACAGTCCCCCCCAGAGACCCAGTACTTC
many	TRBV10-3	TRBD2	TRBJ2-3	CAISDPGLGAQGDTQYF	TGTGCCATCAGTGACCCGGGACTAGGGGCCCAAGGAGATACGCAGTATTTT
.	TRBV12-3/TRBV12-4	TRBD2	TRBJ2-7	CASTETSGSSGEQYF	TGTGCCAGCACTGAGACTAGCGGGAGTTCGGGCGAGCAGTACTTC
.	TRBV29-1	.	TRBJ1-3	CSVALTSGNTIYF	TGCAGCGTGGCCCTTACCTCTGGAAACACCATATATTTT
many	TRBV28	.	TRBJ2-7	CASSLMGEQYF	TGTGCCAGCAGTTTAATGGGAGAGCAGTACTTC
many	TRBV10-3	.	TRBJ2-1	CAISESGSGGGAYNEQFF	TGTGCCATCAGTGAGTCCGGTAGCGGTGGTGGGGCTTACAATGAGCAGTTCTTC
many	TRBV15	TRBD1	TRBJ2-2	CATSRVAQGAPGELFF	TGTGCCACCAGCAGAGTCGCCCAGGGGGCGCCCGGGGAGCTGTTTTTT
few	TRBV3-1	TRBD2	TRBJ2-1	CASSQEGLREQFF	TGTGCCAGCAGCCAAGAGGGACTACGGGAGCAGTTCTTC
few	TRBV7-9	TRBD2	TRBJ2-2	CASPLGREANTGELFF	TGTGCCAGCCCGCTCGGGCGGGAGGCGAACACCGGGGAGCTGTTTTTT
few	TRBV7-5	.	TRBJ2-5	CISVPEAFPGTGGKKTQYF	.
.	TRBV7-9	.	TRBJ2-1	CASSPLHDYNEQFF	TGTGCCAGCAGCCCCTTACACGACTACAATGAGCAGTTCTTC
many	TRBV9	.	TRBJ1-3	CASSVKAANSGNTIYF	TGTGCCAGCAGCGTAAAGGCGGCTAACTCTGGAAACACCATATATTTT
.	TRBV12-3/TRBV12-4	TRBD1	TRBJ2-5	CASRGQSETQYF	TGTGCCAGCAGGGGACAGTCAGAGACCCAGTACTTC
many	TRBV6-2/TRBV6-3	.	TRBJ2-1	CASSWGLLYNEQFF	TGTGCCAGCAGTTGGGGACTTCTGTACAATGAGCAGTTCTTC
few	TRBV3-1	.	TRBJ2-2	CASSQDGGRTGELFF	TGTGCCAGCAGCCAAGATGGGGGGAGGACCGGGGAGCTGTTTTTT
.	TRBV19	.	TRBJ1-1	CASSIPTGFTEAFF	TGTGCCAGTAGTATACCGACAGGTTTCACTGAAGCTTTCTTT
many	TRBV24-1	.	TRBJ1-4	CATMDATNEKLFF	TGTGCCACCATGGACGCAACTAATGAAAAACTGTTTTTT
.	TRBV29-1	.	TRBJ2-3	CSVNRATADTQYF	TGCAGCGTGAACCGAGCTACCGCAGATACGCAGTATTTT
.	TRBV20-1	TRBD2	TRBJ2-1	CSARLGLAGYNEQFF	TGCAGTGCACGTCTGGGACTAGCGGGATACAATGAGCAGTTCTTC
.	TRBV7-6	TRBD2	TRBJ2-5	CASSLATGTSGRETQYF	TGTGCCAGCAGTTTGGCGACCGGGACTAGCGGGAGAGAGACCCAGTACTTC
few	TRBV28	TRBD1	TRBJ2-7	CASSLPDRDEQYF	TGTGCCAGCAGTTTGCCAGACAGGGACGAGCAGTACTTC
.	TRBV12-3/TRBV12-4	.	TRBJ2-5	CASSLDLAPYQETQYF	TGTGCCAGCAGTTTAGATCTAGCGCCATACCAAGAGACCCAGTACTTC
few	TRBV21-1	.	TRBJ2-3	CASSKRTSGRPDTQYF	TGTGCCAGCAGCAAACGGACTAGCGGGAGACCAGATACGCAGTATTTT